This TCR beta chain derives from a study of cytomegalovirus exposure and HLA in healthy donors. The study, taken as a whole, reports: A link between a missense DCLRE1C variant and TCR beta V- and J-gene trimming emerged from a later analysis. What a later analysis reportedly showed was that an Asian-associated ancestry cluster had fewer N-insertions than the approximately 700-donor mean. Being indistinguishable, some V segments were excluded, TRBV6-2 and TRBV6-3 among them.

Regarding this clone: No antigen is known for it.

Germline CDR1 is SNHLY and CDR2 is FYNNEI. With V trimmed by 9 bases and J by 4 bases, 7 bases remained unmatched. CDR3 size: 14 residues. PCR was performed using 60 Vbeta and 13 Jbeta primers. Per the original data handling: In a later analysis, the count reached some 75 million unique TCR beta chains, with roughly 11 million shared. Profiling relied on immunoSEQ multiplex PCR, and the TCRdb table lists in-frame clones only, not all of them. The V and J calls and clone size are taken from that table; D and trimming were inferred from the DNA. Here the sample spans about 52,000 clones, 55% to 85% being singletons.

The V gene is TRBV2, the J gene TRBJ2-7, with 12 bases identical to TRBD2. The sequence came from a woman between 50 and 59 years old in good health and CMV-seronegative. The sample comprised PBMCs. The CDR3 DNA sequence: TGTGCCAGGGATTTGACTAGCGGGAGATACGAGCAGTACTTC. Encoded protein: CARDLTSGRYEQYF. Full variable domain (remainder filled in from reference TRBV2 and TRBJ2-7): EPEVTQTPSHQVTQMGQEVILRCVPISNHLYFYWYRQILGQKVEFLVSFYNNEISEKSEIFDDQFSVERPDGSNFTLKIRSTKLEDSAMYFCARDLTSGRYEQYFGPGTRLTVT.